The text below deals with one T cell receptor (beta chain). Its antigen is not known. This same CDR3 is encoded by further DNA sequences in the sample. These data come from a study of cytomegalovirus exposure and HLA in healthy donors. The PCR employed 60 Vbeta primers together with 13 Jbeta primers. The assay was immunoSEQ multiplex PCR, and TCRdb's table has in-frame clones only and misses some. The clone table shows 130,000 or so clones, with the ten largest holding over 1.5%. The CDR3 is 13 amino acids. Germline V gene sequence: CDR1 MDHEN, CDR2 SYDVKM. V was cut by 6 bases and J by 2 bases, with 10 bases left in between. Overall study results and limits: With further analysis later on, most CMV-associated TCR beta chains appeared HLA-restricted.

The chain carries TRBV28 and TRBJ1-2; tentatively, D is TRBD1 (6 bases). This sequence originates from a man between 18 and 29 years old in good health and CMV-seronegative. Sample: PBMCs. CDR3: CASSLGQNYGYTF. CDR3 DNA sequence: TGTGCCAGCAGCTTGGGACAAAACTATGGCTACACCTTC.